The 27 T cell receptor beta chains below all came from one sample that was sequenced in a study of T cells after yellow fever vaccination. TCRdb called the 5' RACE reads again in MiXCR, with one record for every CDR3 protein. Of approximately 580,000 distinct CDR3 sequences in the sample, about 15% are singletons; the top ten hold roughly a sixth. This specimen consisted of PBMCs, obtained roughly 5 days after the first yellow fever vaccination. These receptors all stem from a man aged 18 to 30 who received the YFV17D yellow fever vaccine.

This clonotype was detected only a few times. The chain is built from TRBV23-1 and TRBJ2-5, with TRBD2 as a possible D gene (5 bases). TRBV23-1 falls under the ORF class, with uncertain function. V was clipped by 0 bases and J by 1 base, with 9 bases between them. This CDR3 region has 15 residues. CDR3 nucleotide sequence: TGCGCCAGCAGTCAATCGTGCGGGCTCCAAGAGACCCAGTACTTC. This translates into CASSQSCGLQETQYF.

In this sample, this clonotype turned up a few times. V is TRBV4-1 and J is TRBJ1-2; no firm D call. Germline assignment: CDR1 MGHRA and CDR2 YSYEKL. Deletions cut 0 bases from V and 4 bases from J, with 15 bases between. The CDR3 covers 16 residues. The CDR3 DNA is TGCGCCAGCAGCCAAGAGGGGTTCCGGGTGCCCTATGGCTACACCTTC. Protein: CASSQEGFRVPYGYTF.

J is TRBJ2-5 and V is TRBV10-3; D is ambiguous. Trimming removed 3 bases at V and 5 bases at J, with 10 bases between. Germline assignment: CDR1 ENHRY and CDR2 SYGVKD. This CDR3 comprises 13 residues. The chain's CDR3 is CAISDGTWETQYF. DNA for the CDR3: TGTGCCATCAGTGACGGTACTTGGGAGACCCAGTACTTC.

This rearrangement joins TRBV7-2 to TRBJ2-3; 9 positions agree with TRBD2. Germline V lookup: CDR1 SGHTA, CDR2 FQGNSA. The CDR3 is made up of 16 amino acids. V shed 5 bases, J shed 4 bases, and the junction held 10 bases outside the gene matches. CDR3 bases: TGTGCCAGCAGCCAGTCAGCGGGGGGCGGCGCAGATACGCAGTATTTT. Protein product: CASSQSAGGGADTQYF.

This clonotype was observed a handful of times. This chain connects TRBV7-2 to TRBJ2-1; 10 bases map to TRBD2. The V gene's germline CDR1 is SGHTA and CDR2 FQGNSA. V dropped 3 bases and J dropped 5; count of bases not matched to a gene: 4. CDR3 size: 15 residues. The CDR3 reads CASSFSGGLNNEQFF. As DNA, the CDR3 is TGTGCCAGCAGCTTTAGCGGGGGGCTCAACAATGAGCAGTTCTTC.

The chain couples TRBV18 to TRBJ1-6; D might be TRBD1 (6 bases). The CDR3 extends over 14 amino acids. Germline V CDR1 and CDR2: KGHSH, LQKENI. Trimming took off 7 bases at V and 7 bases at J, with 14 bases between the two ends. This CDR3 reads CASFGGTGNSPLHF. The DNA of the CDR3 is TGTGCCAGCTTTGGAGGCACAGGGAATTCACCCCTCCACTTT.

V usage is TRBV11-2 and J usage is TRBJ1-1; 10 positions agree with TRBD1. CDR3 size: 13 residues. With V trimmed by 5 bases and J by 7 bases, 4 bases remained unmatched. Germline-derived CDR1 and CDR2 are SGHAT and FQNNGV. The CDR3 DNA follows: TGTGCCAGCAGCGGAGACAGGGGGCTTGAAGCTTTCTTT. Translated: CASSGDRGLEAFF.

The table lists this clonotype with many counts. The genes are TRBV6-2 or TRBV6-3 and TRBJ2-1, with 7 bases aligning to TRBD2. After removal of 6 bases from V and 0 bases from J, the junction contained 5 bases not matched to a gene. The germline V gene encodes CDR1 MNHEY and CDR2 SVGEGT. The CDR3 contains 15 residues. The CDR3 loop reads CASRRGGSSYNEQFF. The CDR3 nucleotides are TGTGCCAGCAGACGCGGGGGAAGCTCCTACAATGAGCAGTTCTTC.

The chain carries TRBV6-1 and TRBJ2-3; D is possibly TRBD1 or TRBD2 (5 bases each). CDR3 length: 14 amino acids. CDR1 MNHNS and CDR2 SASEGT come from the germline V gene. V was pared by 3 bases and J by 2 bases, with 9 bases between. The CDR3: CASSEGTDTDTQYF. The CDR3 nucleotides are TGTGCCAGCAGTGAGGGGACCGACACAGATACGCAGTATTTT.

This clonotype was detected ten times or more. The chain recombines TRBV5-1 with TRBJ1-1; D is ambiguous. The CDR3 totals 13 residues. V lost 4 bases and J 1 base, leaving 8 bases between the germline ends. Germline V lookup: CDR1 SGHRS, CDR2 YFSETQ. The CDR3 nucleotides are TGCGCCAGCAGCAGGGAGCCGAACACTGAAGCTTTCTTT. It codes for CASSREPNTEAFF. The variable domain in full, completed from reference TRBV5-1 and TRBJ1-1, reads KAGVTQTPRYLIKTRGQQVTLSCSPISGHRSVSWYQQTPGQGLQFLFEYFSETQRNKGNFPGRFSGRQFSNSRSEMNVSTLELGDSALYLCASSREPNTEAFFGQGTRLTVV.

The gene calls are TRBV11-2 and TRBJ2-3; D possibly corresponds to TRBD1 (6 bases). The CDR3 extends over 14 amino acids. V was shortened by 8 bases and J by 2 bases, with 14 bases between the two germline ends. In germline, CDR1 is SGHAT, CDR2 FQNNGV. The CDR3: CASSRDTNTDTQYF. Here the CDR3 DNA reads TGTGCCAGCTCCCGGGACACTAACACAGATACGCAGTATTTT.

This chain uses TRBV30 with TRBJ2-7; 10 nucleotides line up with TRBD1. The CDR3 sequence is 15 residues long. CDR1 and CDR2 (germline): GTSNPN, SVGIG (reference sequence). The V gene end was trimmed by 2 bases and the J gene end by 1 base; junction bases not matched to a gene: 5. This chain's CDR3 is CAWSIPGQGSYEQYF. Written as DNA, the CDR3 is TGTGCCTGGAGTATCCCGGGACAGGGGTCCTACGAGCAGTACTTC.

The gene calls are TRBV20-1 and TRBJ2-5, with a weak D call TRBD2 (5 bases). Trimming cost V 2 bases and J 5 bases, with 18 bases left between them. The CDR3 is 15 amino acids. Germline V gives CDR1 DFQATT, CDR2 SNEGSKA (reference sequence). The CDR3 sequence is CSARNPRAPGETQYF. CDR3 bases: TGCAGTGCTAGAAATCCGAGGGCCCCGGGGGAGACCCAGTACTTC.

V usage is TRBV7-6 and J usage is TRBJ2-2; 16 nucleotides line up with TRBD2. Trimming removed 3 bases from V and 6 bases from J; junction bases left unmatched: 7. Germline lookup yields CDR1 SGHVS and CDR2 FNYEAQ. The CDR3 loop spans 18 amino acids. The CDR3 is CASSFGTSGGAKPGELFF. CDR3 nucleotide sequence: TGTGCCAGCAGCTTCGGGACTAGCGGGGGGGCTAAGCCCGGGGAGCTGTTTTTT. The full variable domain, its missing parts supplied by reference TRBV7-6 and TRBJ2-2, is GAGVSQSPRYKVTKRGQDVALRCDPISGHVSLYWYRQALGQGPEFLTYFNYEAQQDKSGLPNDRFSAERPEGSISTLTIQRTEQRDSAMYRCASSFGTSGGAKPGELFFGEGSRLTVL.

The rearrangement links TRBV7-2 to TRBJ1-3; D gene uncertain. This CDR3 contains 14 residues. V was clipped by 6 bases and J by 0 bases, with 9 bases between them. The germline gives CDR1 SGHTA, CDR2 FQGNSA. CDR3 residues: CASSRSLSGNTIYF. The CDR3 region has the DNA TGTGCCAGCAGTCGCTCCCTCTCTGGAAACACCATATATTTT.

This clonotype was detected ten times or more. This rearrangement joins TRBV19 to TRBJ2-1; D remains ambiguous. V gave up 8 bases and J gave up 1 base, with 6 bases separating them. The germline gives CDR1 LNHDA, CDR2 SQIVND (reference sequence). The CDR3 consists of 12 residues. The CDR3 bases are TGTGCCAGTGCTGTGTCCTACAATGAGCAGTTCTTC. Its translation: CASAVSYNEQFF.

The chain links TRBV12-3 or TRBV12-4 to TRBJ2-7; no clear D. There are 13 residues in the CDR3. V dropped 1 base and J dropped 3 bases, with 7 bases sitting between them. The CDR3 bases are TGTGCCAGCAGTTTAGACAGTCACTACGAGCAGTACTTC. Residues: CASSLDSHYEQYF.

This chain uses TRBV7-9 with TRBJ2-3; maybe TRBD2 (6 bases). CDR1 SEHNR and CDR2 FQNEAQ come from the germline V gene (reference sequence). Trimming took off 5 bases at V and 5 bases at J, with 11 bases between the two ends. CDR3 length: 13 residues. CDR3: CASSMRGRDTQYF. The DNA of the CDR3 is TGTGCCAGCAGCATGCGGGGTCGAGATACGCAGTATTTT.

This clonotype was seen a handful of times. The chain employs TRBV4-3 and TRBJ2-5; 7 bases are a match to TRBD1. There are 15 residues in the CDR3. The J segment lost 4 bases and the V segment lost 0 bases, leaving 5 bases of the junction unmatched. The germline CDR1 and CDR2 sequences are LGHNA and YSLEER. The CDR3: CASSQDRGILETQYF. In nucleotides, the CDR3 is TGCGCCAGCAGCCAAGACAGGGGGATCTTAGAGACCCAGTACTTC.

This clonotype was counted a few times. CDR3 in amino acids: CASNPGRGPKNIQYF. The CDR3 nucleotides are TGTGCCAGCAATCCCGGTCGGGGGCCCAAAAACATTCAGTACTTC. The V gene is TRBV6-1, the J gene TRBJ2-4; D tentatively reads TRBD1 or TRBD2 (6 bases each). This CDR3 region has 15 residues. V was pared by 7 bases and J by 2 bases, with 15 bases between. The germline V gene encodes CDR1 MNHNS and CDR2 SASEGT.

The chain links TRBV4-3 to TRBJ1-5; D is undetermined. The CDR3 covers 13 residues. The germline V and J ends were trimmed by 0 bases and 7 bases, with 7 bases remaining between them. CDR1 and CDR2 (germline): LGHNA, YSLEER. The CDR3 DNA reads as TGCGCCAGCAGCCAAGATTACACCCAGCCCCAGCATTTT. Its protein is CASSQDYTQPQHF.

This clonotype was recorded a few times. This rearrangement joins TRBV2 to TRBJ1-6; tentatively, D is TRBD1 (6 bases). This CDR3 spans 14 amino acids. The V gene lost 5 bases and the J gene lost 4 bases, with 9 bases spanning the gap. CDR1 and CDR2 from the germline V gene are SNHLY and FYNNEI. CDR3 in amino acids: CASSRQVYNSPLHF. The CDR3, as DNA: TGTGCCAGCAGTCGACAGGTTTATAATTCACCCCTCCACTTT.

This clonotype was seen more than once but under ten times. The chain joins TRBV7-2 to TRBJ1-1, with 7 nucleotides matching TRBD1. V lost 5 bases, J lost 5 bases, and 8 bases stayed unmatched. The CDR3 extends over 14 amino acids. Germline assignment: CDR1 SGHTA and CDR2 FQGNSA. The CDR3 DNA reads TGTGCCAGCAGCGGATACAGGGGTAGAACTGAAGCTTTCTTT. Translating gives CASSGYRGRTEAFF.

V and J are TRBV12-3 or TRBV12-4 and TRBJ2-1; perhaps TRBD1 as D (6 bases). The CDR3 sequence is 14 residues long. V dropped 3 bases and J dropped 6 bases, with 12 bases sitting between them. The CDR3 protein is CASSFPGHLNEQFF. The CDR3 coding sequence is TGTGCCAGCAGTTTTCCGGGACACCTCAATGAGCAGTTCTTC.

This sequence joins TRBV29-1 and TRBJ1-5, with 8 bases aligning to TRBD1. V gave up 4 bases and J gave up 5 bases; unmatched junction bases: 4. This CDR3 has 13 residues. The germline V gene encodes CDR1 SQVTM and CDR2 ANQGSEA. The CDR3 DNA follows: TGCAGCGTTGGGACAGGGAGGCATCAGCCCCAGCATTTT. It yields the protein CSVGTGRHQPQHF.

The chain has TRBV4-1 and TRBJ1-1; no clear D. The CDR3 contains 14 residues. The germline gives CDR1 MGHRA, CDR2 YSYEKL. With 0 bases removed from V and 4 bases from J, the gap between germline ends came to 9 bases. The CDR3 DNA reads TGCGCCAGCAGCCAAGATCGAGGAGGCACTGAAGCTTTCTTT. This encodes CASSQDRGGTEAFF.

This chain links TRBV19 with TRBJ2-3; 9 bases line up with TRBD2. The junction had 10 bases not matched to a gene; V was cut back by 2 bases and J by 1 base. Germline CDR1 is LNHDA and CDR2 is SQIVND (reference sequence). The length of the CDR3 is 18 residues. The CDR3, as DNA: TGTGCCAGTAGTATACCGCTAGCGGGGATTGCCGGCACAGATACGCAGTATTTT. Its translation: CASSIPLAGIAGTDTQYF.